Below are 6 T cell receptor beta chains sequenced from a single sample in a study of OX40 agonist ivuxolimab in advanced cancers. Data came from immunoSEQ multiplex PCR; TCRdb stores just in-frame clones and leaves some out. This sample has some 87,000 clones; about 94% occur once, and the top ten carry approximately 10%. This material consisted of CD4+ or CD8+ T cells sorted from blood, taken in a trial of the OX40 agonist ivuxolimab. These TCRs come from an adult with an advanced solid tumor such as melanoma, head and neck, liver or kidney cancer.

The J gene is TRBJ1-2, the V gene TRBV15, with no clear D. Between the trimmed V and J ends, which lost 3 bases and 0 bases, there was a span of 8 bases. Per germline, CDR1 LNHNV and CDR2 YYDKDF (reference sequence). The CDR3 is 14 amino acids. The CDR3 nucleotides are TGTGCCACCAGCAGGCCGTACGCTAACTATGGCTACACCTTC. It translates to CATSRPYANYGYTF.

The chain links TRBV7-2 to TRBJ2-7, with TRBD2 matching 8 bases. Trimming took 6 bases from V and 1 from J; bases not matched to a gene: 14. Germline values: CDR1 SGHTA, CDR2 FQGNSA. This CDR3 spans 17 amino acids. In nucleotides, the CDR3 is TGTGCCAGCAGGAGCGGGGGCCTAGCGCCCGCTTCCTACGAGCAGTACTTC. Translating it yields CASRSGGLAPASYEQYF.

The chain couples TRBV16 to TRBJ2-6, with TRBD1 matching 7 bases. J lost 0 bases, V lost 4 bases, and 12 bases had no gene match. The CDR3 contains 19 residues. Per germline, CDR1 KGHSY and CDR2 FQNENV. CDR3 loop: CASSLITGVTPSGANVLTF. CDR3 bases: TGTGCCAGCAGCCTCATCACAGGGGTAACCCCCTCTGGGGCCAACGTCCTGACTTTC.

V usage is TRBV29-1 and J usage is TRBJ2-1; 11 positions agree with TRBD2. The V gene's germline CDR1 is SQVTM and CDR2 ANQGSEA. The CDR3 length is 13 residues. J gave up 14 bases and V 7 bases, and 13 bases lay outside the gene matches. The CDR3 DNA sequence: TGCAGCGGGATCGGTGTAGCGGGAGGGGGGGAGTTCTTC. As protein: CSGIGVAGGGEFF.

The rearrangement uses TRBV7-9 and TRBJ2-2, with 7 nucleotides matching TRBD1. The germline CDR1 and CDR2 sequences are SEHNR and FQNEAQ (reference sequence). CDR3 length: 16 residues. V was pared by 5 bases and J by 4 bases, with 10 bases of the junction left unmatched. CDR3 region: CASSTRQGLFTGELFF. The CDR3 nucleotides are TGTGCCAGCAGCACCAGACAGGGCCTATTCACCGGGGAGCTGTTTTTT.

DNA of the CDR3: TGTGCCACCCAGACAGGGGCCTACAATGAGCAGTTCTTC. It codes for CATQTGAYNEQFF. This chain links TRBV27 with TRBJ2-1, with 8 bases lining up with TRBD1. The CDR3 is made up of 13 amino acids. CDR1 MNHEY and CDR2 SMNVEV come from the germline V gene (reference sequence). The V and J ends lost 10 bases and 2 bases, in that order; junction bases with no gene match: 4.